A single sample is the source of the 2 T cell receptor beta chains below, sequenced in a study of monozygotic twins with inflammatory bowel disease. TCRdb reprocessed the 5' RACE reads, with one entry per CDR3 protein and no DNA. Seen in this sample are about 420,000 distinct CDR3 sequences; the ten most common clones hold more than 2%. Sample: blood. The receptors stem from a human donor with ulcerative colitis or Crohn's disease, or a healthy co-twin of an affected twin (not recorded which).

The chain recombines TRBV20-1 with TRBJ2-7; TCRdb's D call, TRBD1, is unchecked because there is no DNA. This CDR3 has 14 residues. CDR1 DFQATT and CDR2 SNEGSKA come from the germline V gene (reference sequence). The CDR3 here is CSARPGTNLDEQYF.

The chain links TRBV6-1 to TRBJ2-2; TCRdb proposes TRBD1, but this gene call is untestable without DNA. This CDR3 has 17 amino acids. In germline, CDR1 is MNHNS, CDR2 SASEGT. The CDR3 loop is CASSQSRQGGNTGELFF.